This T cell receptor (beta chain) was recorded in a study of Graves' ophthalmopathy and Graves' hyperthyroidism. A follow-up of 18 months without ophthalmopathy meant that hyperthyroidism was stable. Orbital computed tomography and thyroid ultrasound, along with TRAb, serum thyroxine and clinical symptoms, underpinned diagnosis. The sequenced template was RNA, covering the TCR beta CDR3 region. HTBI primers served in a first-round RT-PCR, which a second-round multiplex PCR followed. TCRdb re-called the multiplex PCR reads through MiXCR, storing one row per CDR3 protein. Of roughly 610,000 distinct CDR3 sequences in the sample, 22% were seen once. This clonotype has a count of ten or more. Its antigen is unidentified. Whole-study results and caveats: This model predicted ophthalmopathy progression (sensitivity roughly 64%, specificity about 72%).

Sequenced material: peripheral blood. The clonotype was recovered from a woman between 18 and 29 years old with stable Graves' hyperthyroidism. Some clones in this sample may be carry-over from other donors' samples.

CDR3 residues: CASSRGQASTF. In DNA, the CDR3 is TGTGCCAGCAGCCGAGGACAAGCGTCGACCTTC. The chain combines TRBV2 with TRBJ1-2, with D possibly being TRBD1 (5 bases). Per germline, CDR1 SNHLY and CDR2 FYNNEI. V was pared by 6 bases and J by 14 bases, with 16 bases between. This CDR3 is built from 11 residues.